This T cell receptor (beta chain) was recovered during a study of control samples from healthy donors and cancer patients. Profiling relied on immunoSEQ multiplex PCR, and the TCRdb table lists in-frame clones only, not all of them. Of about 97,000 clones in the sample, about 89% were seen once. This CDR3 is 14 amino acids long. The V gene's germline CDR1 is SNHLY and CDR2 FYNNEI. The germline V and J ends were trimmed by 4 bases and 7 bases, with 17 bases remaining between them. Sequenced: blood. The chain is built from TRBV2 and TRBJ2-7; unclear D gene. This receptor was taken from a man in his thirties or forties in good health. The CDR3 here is CASSVSDGMWEQYF. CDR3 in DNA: TGTGCCAGCAGTGTGAGCGATGGGATGTGGGAGCAGTACTTC.